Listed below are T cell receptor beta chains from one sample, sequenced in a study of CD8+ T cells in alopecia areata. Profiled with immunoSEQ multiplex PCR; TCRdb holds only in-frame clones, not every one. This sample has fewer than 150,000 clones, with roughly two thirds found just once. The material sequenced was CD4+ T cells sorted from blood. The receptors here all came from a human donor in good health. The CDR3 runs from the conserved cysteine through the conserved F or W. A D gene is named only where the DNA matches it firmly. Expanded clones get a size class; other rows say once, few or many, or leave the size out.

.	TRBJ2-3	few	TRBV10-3	TGTGCCATCAGTGAGGGTCCCCCTCCGGGTACGCAGTATTTT	CAISEGPPPGTQYF
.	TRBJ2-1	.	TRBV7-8	TGTGCCAGCAGCTTTAGATCCTTCTACAATGAGCAGTTCTTC	CASSFRSFYNEQFF
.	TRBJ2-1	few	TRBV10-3	TGTGCCATCAGTGGGGCGGCAGGGGACCTAAACAATGAGCAGTTCTTC	CAISGAAGDLNNEQFF
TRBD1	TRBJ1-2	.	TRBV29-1	TGCAGCGTCGGCGACAGGGCTGGCGGCTACACCTTC	CSVGDRAGGYTF
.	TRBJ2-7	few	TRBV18	TGTGCCAGCTCACCAAGCTTGGGGGAGCAGTACTTC	CASSPSLGEQYF
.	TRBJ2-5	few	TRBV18	TGTGCCAGCTCACCCCGCTATGGAAGGGGAGAGACCCAGTACTTC	CASSPRYGRGETQYF
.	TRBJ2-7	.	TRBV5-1	TGCGCCAGCAGCCGCGACCCAGCGCCCACCGGGGAGCAGTACTTC	CASSRDPAPTGEQYF
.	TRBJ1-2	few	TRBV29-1	TGCAGCGTCCTCGTTTTAAGCAGGGATAACTATGGCTACACCTTC	CSVLVLSRDNYGYTF
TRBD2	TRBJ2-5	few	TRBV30	TGTGCCTGGACCAGACTAGCGCGAGAGACCCAGTACTTC	CAWTRLARETQYF
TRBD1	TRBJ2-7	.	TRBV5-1	TGCGCCAGCAGCGCGGGACAGGGCCTAAACGAGCAGTACTTC	CASSAGQGLNEQYF
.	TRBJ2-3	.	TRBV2	TGTGCCAGCAGTGAAGCCCGGACAACAGATACGCAGTATTTT	CASSEARTTDTQYF
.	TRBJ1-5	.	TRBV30	TGTGCCTGGAGTAGGGGGGCCAATAGCAATCAGCCCCAGCATTTT	CAWSRGANSNQPQHF
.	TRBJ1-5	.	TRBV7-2	TGTGCCAGCAGCTCCCCGGACGGAGGCAATCAGCCCCAGCATTTT	CASSSPDGGNQPQHF
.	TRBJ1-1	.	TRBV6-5	TGTGCCAGCAGTACCGCAGGGAAGGTCACTGAAGCTTTCTTT	CASSTAGKVTEAFF
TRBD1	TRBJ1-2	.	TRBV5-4	TGTGCCAGCAGCTTGGGTGGGGACAGGTTCTATGGCTACACCTTC	CASSLGGDRFYGYTF
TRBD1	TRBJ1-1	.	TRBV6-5	TGTGCCAGCAGTTATTCCGGGACAGGGAGGACTGAAGCTTTCTTT	CASSYSGTGRTEAFF
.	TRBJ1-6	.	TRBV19	TGTGCCAGTATGTTAGGTCGGGGGTACAATTCACCCCTCCACTTT	CASMLGRGYNSPLHF
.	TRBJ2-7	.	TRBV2	TGTGCCAGCAGTGGTACTTACGAGCAGTACTTC	CASSGTYEQYF
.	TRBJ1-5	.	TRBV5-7	TGTGCCAGCAGCTTGGTGTCCCACCGGCAGCCCCAGCATTTT	CASSLVSHRQPQHF
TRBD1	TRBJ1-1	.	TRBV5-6	TGTGCCAGCAGCTCATGGACAGGGGGCACTGAAGCTTTCTTT	CASSSWTGGTEAFF
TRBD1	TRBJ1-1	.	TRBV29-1	TGCAGCGTTGAGACAGGGCTGGCGAACACTGAAGCTTTCTTT	CSVETGLANTEAFF
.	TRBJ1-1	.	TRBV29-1	TGCAGCGTTGCCGAGAGTATAGCGAACACTGAAGCTTTCTTT	CSVAESIANTEAFF
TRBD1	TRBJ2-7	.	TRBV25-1	TGTGCCAGCAGCCTCGAACAGGGGGCTCACTACGAGCAGTACTTC	CASSLEQGAHYEQYF
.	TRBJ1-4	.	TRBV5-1	TGCGCCAGCACTTCCGGGACGGGCAGATTTAATGAAAAACTGTTTTTT	CASTSGTGRFNEKLFF
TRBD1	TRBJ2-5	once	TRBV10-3	TGTGCCATCAGTCCCGGGACAGGGAGTGTCGAGACCCAGTACTTC	CAISPGTGSVETQYF
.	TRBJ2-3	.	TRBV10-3	TGTGCCATCAGTGAGCCCCCGGGGTCTGGCGGGGGCACAGATACGCAGTATTTT	CAISEPPGSGGGTDTQYF
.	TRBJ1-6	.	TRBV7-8	TGTGCCAGCAGCTTAGGGGGTGGGGATAATTCACCCCTCCACTTT	CASSLGGGDNSPLHF
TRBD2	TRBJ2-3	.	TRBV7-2	TGTGCCAGCAGCCGACGCGGGGGAGATACGCAGTATTTT	CASSRRGGDTQYF
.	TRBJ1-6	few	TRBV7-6	TGTGCCAGCAGCTTAGTGTCAGGGTCTAATTCACCCCTCCACTTT	CASSLVSGSNSPLHF
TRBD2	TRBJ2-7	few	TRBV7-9	TGTGCCAGCAGCAACGGAGCGGGGGGCTCCTACGAGCAGTACTTC	CASSNGAGGSYEQYF
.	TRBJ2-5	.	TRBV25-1	TGTGCCAGCAGTGAATACAGGGAAGAGACCCAGTACTTC	CASSEYREETQYF
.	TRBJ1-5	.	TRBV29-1	TGCAGCGTTGGCGCGGGGGCTAGCAATCAGCCCCAGCATTTT	CSVGAGASNQPQHF
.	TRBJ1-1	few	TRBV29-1	TGCAGCGGGCGTGAGCAGATGAACACTGAAGCTTTCTTT	CSGREQMNTEAFF
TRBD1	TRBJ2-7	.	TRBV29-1	TGCAGCGTCCTGGGACAGGATAGCCACGAGCAGTACTTC	CSVLGQDSHEQYF
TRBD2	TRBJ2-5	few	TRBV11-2	TGTGCCAGCAGCCATCGAGGTCTAGCGGGGGGACAAGAGACCCAGTACTTC	CASSHRGLAGGQETQYF
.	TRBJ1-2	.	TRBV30	TGTGCCTGGACCCATAGCATGGAGGACTATGGCTACACCTTC	CAWTHSMEDYGYTF
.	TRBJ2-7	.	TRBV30	TGTGCCTGGGGCCAGGGCAGGGCTACCTACGAGCAGTACTTC	CAWGQGRATYEQYF
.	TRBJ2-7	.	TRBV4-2	TGTGCCAGCAGCCAAGATCGTGGCGGGGGACAGTCCTACGAGCAGTACTTC	CASSQDRGGGQSYEQYF
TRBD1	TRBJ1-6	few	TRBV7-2	TGTGCCAGCAGCGGTTCAGGGGGAAGAGGTTTCCACTTT	CASSGSGGRGFHF
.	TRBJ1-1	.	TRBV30	TGTGCCTGGAGTAAAGGGAGGGACACTGAAGCTTTCTTT	CAWSKGRDTEAFF
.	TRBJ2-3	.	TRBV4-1	TGCGCCAGCAGCCGTAGACAGTCACAATACACAGATACGCAGTATTTT	CASSRRQSQYTDTQYF
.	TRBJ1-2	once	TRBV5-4	TGTGCCAGCAGCAGGGGACTGTGGGATGGCTACACCTTC	CASSRGLWDGYTF
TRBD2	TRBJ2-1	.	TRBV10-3	TGTGCCATCAGTGAGAGCGGGGGGAGGAGCTCCTACAATGAGCAGTTCTTC	CAISESGGRSSYNEQFF
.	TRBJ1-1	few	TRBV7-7	TGTGCCAGCAGCTCGGACAGGAACACTGAAGCTTTCTTT	CASSSDRNTEAFF
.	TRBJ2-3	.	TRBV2	TGTGCCAGCAGTGAATCGTGGGATACGCAGTATTTT	CASSESWDTQYF
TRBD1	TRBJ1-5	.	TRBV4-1	TGCGCCAGCAGCCAGGGGGACAGGTCCTGGCCCTGGAGCAATCAGCCCCAGCATTTT	CASSQGDRSWPWSNQPQHF